This TCR beta chain emerged from a study of shared clonotypes between healthy human individuals. Overall study context: A couple of women and a few men aged 18 to 49 made up the donors.

Sequencing was performed with immunoSEQ multiplex PCR; in TCRdb, only in-frame clones are kept and a portion is missing. The sample carries millions of clones, 93% recorded once. Naivety among CD8 cells was defined by CD45RO negativity and positive CCR7 selection, thereby excluding terminally differentiated effector memory CD45RA+ cells. V dropped 4 bases and J dropped 0 bases, with 12 bases sitting between them. Germline CDR1 is MNHEY and CDR2 is SMNVEV (reference sequence). This CDR3 is built from 15 residues. The rearrangement joins TRBV27 to TRBJ1-1, with D possibly matching TRBD1 (6 bases). The sequenced sample consisted of naive CD8+ T cells from PBMCs. The sequence was collected from a man aged 18 to 35 in good health. Some clones in this sample may be carry-over from other donors' samples. The chain's CDR3 is CASSSYREVNTEAFF. DNA of the CDR3: TGTGCCAGCAGTTCATACAGGGAAGTGAACACTGAAGCTTTCTTT.